The entry below describes one T cell receptor beta chain. The data are from a study of shared clonotypes between healthy human individuals. Across the study: Each donor's CD4 naive and CD4 memory cells filled three plates apiece, CD8 naive two, and CD8 memory one.

Assay: immunoSEQ multiplex PCR; the TCRdb copy retains only in-frame clones and omits some. Among some 2.4 million clones, 80% to 95% were seen once, and the ten largest hold around 0.4%. This receptor was taken from a man younger than 30 in good health. Some clones in this sample may be carry-over from other donors' samples. Material: naive CD4+ T cells from PBMCs. Noted subset: CD45RA+ positively selected.

The CDR3 coding sequence is TGTGCCAGCAGCTTTGATGCGGTAAACACCGGGGAGCTGTTTTTT. It codes for CASSFDAVNTGELFF. The chain employs TRBV11-2 and TRBJ2-2; D is unresolved. V dropped 3 bases and J dropped 2 bases, with 10 bases sitting between them. The CDR3 has 15 amino acids. In germline, CDR1 is SGHAT, CDR2 FQNNGV.